This T cell receptor beta chain was sequenced during a study of T-cell memory formation after mild COVID-19. Findings and caveats of the study: Shrinking CD4+ clones were chiefly CM and EM; CD8+ ones were chiefly EMRA.

Trimming took off 1 base at V and 3 bases at J, with 13 bases between the two ends. This CDR3 contains 15 residues. Germline loops: CDR1 MGHRA, CDR2 YSYEKL. Employing constant-segment primers, 5'RACE generated TCR alpha and TCR beta cDNA libraries bearing sample barcodes and UMIs. From the 5' RACE reads, TCRdb called clonotypes with MiXCR, one entry per CDR3 protein. Counted here are 350,000 to 450,000 distinct CDR3 sequences, about 15% occurring once; the ten biggest clones make up about 22%. This clonotype was recorded a few times. Its antigen is unknown. The chain is built from TRBV4-1 and TRBJ2-7; possible D gene TRBD2, 6 bases. The sequenced sample consisted of PBMCs or a T cell subset sorted from them (not recorded which). This TCR came from a man aged 18 to 30 who had mild COVID-19 (a few samples of this study predate the infection). Cell type and time point are not known. CDR3 bases: TGCGCCAGCAGCCAAGTTGGCAGGAGGGGCTACGAGCAGTACTTC. Translation: CASSQVGRRGYEQYF.